This entry is about one T cell receptor beta chain. V gave up 2 bases and J gave up 0 bases, with 8 bases separating them. The CDR3 consists of 15 residues. Germline-derived CDR1 and CDR2 are SGHTA and FQGNSA. This specimen comes from a study of blood T cell repertoires in COVID-19. Using immunoSEQ multiplex PCR, the repertoire was profiled, and TCRdb retains in-frame clones only, with some absent. The sample yields some 190,000 clones, 80% seen once. The chain is built from TRBV7-2 and TRBJ1-3, with D perhaps TRBD1 (5 bases). The sample taken for sequencing was peripheral blood. The source is a man between 60 and 70 years old with acute or convalescent COVID-19. The CDR3 spells CASSLQGTSGNTIYF. DNA for the CDR3: TGTGCCAGCAGCTTACAGGGCACCTCTGGAAACACCATATATTTT.